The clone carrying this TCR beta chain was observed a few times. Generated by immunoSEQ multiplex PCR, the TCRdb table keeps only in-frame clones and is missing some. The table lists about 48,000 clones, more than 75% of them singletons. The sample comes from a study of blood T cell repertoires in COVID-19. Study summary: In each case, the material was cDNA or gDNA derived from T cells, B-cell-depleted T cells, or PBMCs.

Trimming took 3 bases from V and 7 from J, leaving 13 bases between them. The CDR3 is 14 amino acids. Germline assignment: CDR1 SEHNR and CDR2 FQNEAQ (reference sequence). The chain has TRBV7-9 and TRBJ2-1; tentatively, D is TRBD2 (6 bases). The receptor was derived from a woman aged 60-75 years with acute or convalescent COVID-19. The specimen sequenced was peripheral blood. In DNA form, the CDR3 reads TGTGCCAGCAGCTTGTCGCTAGCGACAAATGAGCAGTTCTTC. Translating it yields CASSLSLATNEQFF.